This TCR beta chain was sequenced for a study of human T cells and chemical hapten exposure. For the study at large: Across the whole study, which lasted around 25 weeks, patients were given diphenylcyclopropenone on the scalp once a week.

Trimming removed 1 base from V and 0 bases from J, with 13 bases in between. The CDR3 has 17 amino acids. CDR1 and CDR2 (germline): SNHLY, FYNNEI. Indicated time point: patch test 1, 2 weeks after DPC sensitization. Treatment noted: therapeutic diphenylcyclopropenone sensitization with weekly scalp DPC. Each patch-test visit's blood sample preceded patch application. TCRdb redid the calling of the RACE reads with MiXCR, one entry per CDR3 protein. The sample contains about 80,000 distinct CDR3 sequences, 7.5% to 9% of which appear only once. V usage is TRBV2 and J usage is TRBJ1-3; D ambiguous. The input for sequencing was whole blood, taken in connection with sensitization to the hapten diphenylcyclopropenone (DPC). The source of this sequence is a woman under 40 with alopecia areata. Some clones in this sample may be carry-over from other donors' samples. This CDR3 reads CASSEVAKWISGNTIYF. The CDR3 DNA reads as TGTGCCAGCAGTGAAGTTGCGAAGTGGATCTCTGGAAACACCATATATTTT.